Listed here are 6 T cell receptor beta chains from one sample, sequenced in a study of T cell responses to AZD1222 COVID-19 vaccine. Libraries were prepared by immunoSEQ multiplex PCR; TCRdb keeps only in-frame clonotypes and omits some of them. The data contain 90,000 to 120,000 clones, about 86% of them singletons. The sample in question was peripheral blood, obtained on day 0 of AZD1222 vaccination. The receptors stem from an adult in good health.

The V call is TRBV5-1, the J call TRBJ1-2; 9 nucleotides agree with TRBD1. CDR1 is SGHRS and CDR2 is YFSETQ in the germline V gene. The CDR3 runs 15 residues. With V trimmed by 3 bases and J by 2 bases, 5 bases remained unmatched. CDR3 DNA sequence: TGCGCCAGCAGCTCTACCGGGACAGGGAACTATGGCTACACCTTC. Amino acid sequence: CASSSTGTGNYGYTF. The full variable domain, rest sourced from reference TRBV5-1 and TRBJ1-2, is KAGVTQTPRYLIKTRGQQVTLSCSPISGHRSVSWYQQTPGQGLQFLFEYFSETQRNKGNFPGRFSGRQFSNSRSEMNVSTLELGDSALYLCASSSTGTGNYGYTFGSGTRLTVV.

This chain connects TRBV7-9 to TRBJ2-7; no reliable D call. CDR1 SEHNR and CDR2 FQNEAQ come from the germline V gene (reference sequence). V was shortened by 5 bases and J by 3 bases, with 8 bases between the two germline ends. The CDR3 covers 12 residues. As DNA, the CDR3 is TGTGCCAGCAGCGTCCACTACTACGAGCAGTACTTC. It yields the protein CASSVHYYEQYF.

The rearrangement links TRBV7-8 to TRBJ2-2; no definite D call. The CDR3 runs to 14 residues. The germline CDR1 and CDR2 sequences are SGHVS and FQNEAQ. Trimming shortened V by 10 bases and J by 0 bases, and 12 bases separated the two germline ends. This CDR3 reads CANRVTANTGELFF. The CDR3 nucleotides read TGTGCCAATAGGGTCACCGCGAACACCGGGGAGCTGTTTTTT.

J is TRBJ2-3 and V is TRBV29-1; possibly TRBD1 for D (6 bases). The CDR3 loop spans 14 amino acids. Germline loops: CDR1 SQVTM, CDR2 ANQGSEA. Between the trimmed V and J ends, which lost 3 bases and 2 bases, there was a span of 12 bases. The CDR3, as DNA: TGCAGCGTTGAGGACAGTTGGGACACAGATACGCAGTATTTT. It is translated as CSVEDSWDTDTQYF.

This clone was seen just once. The rearrangement links TRBV6-7 to TRBJ2-1; 15 nucleotides agree with TRBD2. TRBV6-7 is reported as an ORF; its role is uncertain. CDR3 length: 19 amino acids. J lost 9 bases, V lost 6 bases, and 18 bases had no gene match. The CDR3 here is CASSPGLAGGREVDTEQFF. For the CDR3, the DNA is TGTGCCAGCAGCCCTGGACTAGCGGGGGGGCGAGAGGTCGATACTGAGCAGTTCTTC.

CDR3 sequence: CASSLEPGPLSEAFF. The CDR3 coding sequence is TGCGCCAGCAGCTTGGAACCAGGTCCACTGTCTGAAGCTTTCTTT. The chain joins TRBV5-1 to TRBJ1-1; D not certain. This CDR3 region has 15 residues. Germline values: CDR1 SGHRS, CDR2 YFSETQ. V gave up 0 bases and J gave up 6 bases, with 15 bases separating them.